These 13 T cell receptor beta chains came from one sample sequenced in a study of cytomegalovirus exposure and HLA in healthy donors. The PCR contained 60 Vbeta and 13 Jbeta primers. Libraries were prepared by immunoSEQ multiplex PCR; TCRdb keeps only in-frame clonotypes and omits some of them. The ten top clones account for 3.6%, within a sample of 90,000 to 150,000 clones. The sequenced sample was PBMCs. The receptors here all came from a man younger than 35 in good health and CMV-seronegative.

The chain couples TRBV6-5 to TRBJ1-2; 8 bases match TRBD1. V lost 8 bases, J lost 6 bases, and 8 bases stayed unmatched. Germline assignment: CDR1 MNHEY and CDR2 SVGAGI. CDR3 size: 13 residues. CDR3 sequence: CASAPVDRDGYTF. CDR3 coding DNA: TGTGCCAGCGCCCCCGTGGACAGGGATGGCTACACCTTC.

Comments on this clone: Other DNA sequences in the sample encode the same CDR3. The chain joins TRBV7-2 to TRBJ1-5, with D hard to call. V lost 2 bases and J 4 bases, leaving 6 bases between the germline ends. Germline CDR1 and CDR2: SGHTA and FQGNSA. The CDR3 covers 13 residues. The CDR3 DNA reads as TGTGCCAGCAGCTTACGAGGTAATCAGCCCCAGCATTTT. This encodes CASSLRGNQPQHF.

The CDR3 here is CASSPYPLRSSTEAFF. The CDR3 DNA reads as TGTGCCAGCTCACCATACCCCCTCAGGTCGTCCACTGAAGCTTTCTTT. This rearrangement joins TRBV18 to TRBJ1-1; D is unresolved. The V gene's germline CDR1 is KGHSH and CDR2 LQKENI. The CDR3 extends over 16 amino acids. V was shortened by 2 bases and J by 4 bases, with 17 bases between the two germline ends. Together with reference TRBV18 and TRBJ1-1, the CDR3 gives the full variable domain: NAGVMQNPRHLVRRRGQEARLRCSPMKGHSHVYWYRQLPEEGLKFMVYLQKENIIDESGMPKERFSAEFPKEGPSILRIQQVVRGDSAAYFCASSPYPLRSSTEAFFGQGTRLTVV.

The chain joins TRBV6-5 to TRBJ2-1; D is perhaps TRBD2 (6 bases). V shed 6 bases and J shed 6 bases, with 15 bases lying between them. CDR1 is MNHEY and CDR2 is SVGAGI in the germline V gene. The CDR3 extends over 14 amino acids. The CDR3 protein is CASRSPGGGNEQFF. Here the CDR3 DNA reads TGTGCCAGCAGATCCCCCGGGGGAGGCAATGAGCAGTTCTTC.

This chain connects TRBV5-1 to TRBJ2-7, with no clear D. The ends were cut back, 0 bases at V and 3 bases at J, with 7 bases in the middle. The germline V gene has CDR1 SGHRS and CDR2 YFSETQ. The CDR3 covers 13 residues. DNA of the CDR3: TGCGCCAGCAGCTTGGCCATTAGCTACGAGCAGTACTTC. Translated: CASSLAISYEQYF.

This rearrangement joins TRBV10-3 to TRBJ1-2, with TRBD1 matching over 7 bases. Germline CDR1 reads ENHRY; CDR2 reads SYGVKD. With V trimmed by 2 bases and J by 6 bases, 12 bases remained unmatched. This CDR3 spans 16 amino acids. Here the CDR3 DNA reads TGTGCCATCAGTGAGCGCCAGGGGGACTTTTACGATGGCTACACCTTC. Its translation is CAISERQGDFYDGYTF.

The CDR3 loop is CASSNYRAGYTF. The CDR3, as DNA: TGTGCCAGTAGTAATTACAGGGCGGGCTACACCTTC. The V and J genes are TRBV19 and TRBJ1-2; TRBD1 is a possible D gene (6 bases). There are 12 residues in the CDR3. CDR1 LNHDA and CDR2 SQIVND come from the germline V gene (reference sequence). V lost 4 bases, J lost 8 bases, and 11 bases lay in between.

The chain joins TRBV6-5 to TRBJ1-1; the D gene is possibly TRBD1 (6 bases). CDR3 length: 14 residues. V gave up 5 bases and J gave up 5 bases, with 15 bases separating them. Germline CDR1 is MNHEY and CDR2 is SVGAGI. CDR3 bases: TGTGCCAGCAGTCGCTCGAGGGGGAAAACTGAAGCTTTCTTT. Translation: CASSRSRGKTEAFF.

V is TRBV12-5 and J is TRBJ2-3; TRBD2 matches 11 bases. J gave up 4 bases and V 4 bases, and 10 bases lay outside the gene matches. The germline gives CDR1 LGHNT, CDR2 FRNRAP. The CDR3 covers 17 residues. CDR3 protein: CASGSLLSGGAPDTQYF. CDR3 coding DNA: TGTGCTAGTGGTTCCCTACTTAGCGGGGGGGCCCCAGATACGCAGTATTTT. Based on the CDR3 plus reference TRBV12-5 and TRBJ2-3, the full variable domain is DARVTQTPRHKVTEMGQEVTMRCQPILGHNTVFWYRQTMMQGLELLAYFRNRAPLDDSGMPKDRFSAEMPDATLATLKIQPSEPRDSAVYFCASGSLLSGGAPDTQYFGPGTRLTVL.

The rearrangement joins TRBV7-9 to TRBJ1-4, with 11 bases matching TRBD1. The V segment lost 5 bases and the J segment 8 bases; nucleotides outside the gene matches: 7. The CDR3 extends over 15 amino acids. The V gene's germline CDR1 is SEHNR and CDR2 FQNEAQ (reference sequence). CDR3 residues: CASSPWTGGAEKLFF. The CDR3 DNA sequence: TGTGCCAGCAGCCCGTGGACAGGGGGCGCGGAAAAACTGTTTTTT.

The CDR3, as DNA: TGTGCCAGCAGCTTGGGCGGGGCCCCACGGGAGCTGTTTTTT. It translates to CASSLGGAPRELFF. This chain uses TRBV5-4 with TRBJ2-2; possibly TRBD2 for D (6 bases). Germline V gene sequence: CDR1 SGHNT, CDR2 YYREEE (reference sequence). Trimming took 0 bases from V and 9 from J, leaving 12 bases between them. The CDR3 covers 14 residues.

The rearrangement uses TRBV5-1 and TRBJ1-4; TRBD1 agrees at 7 bases. This CDR3 spans 15 amino acids. Germline assignment: CDR1 SGHRS and CDR2 YFSETQ. The V segment lost 4 bases and the J segment 3 bases; nucleotides outside the gene matches: 6. Here the CDR3 reads CASSPSGTANEKLFF. The CDR3 coding sequence is TGCGCCAGCAGCCCTAGCGGGACAGCTAATGAAAAACTGTTTTTT.

V and J are TRBV11-3 and TRBJ2-1; D may be TRBD1 (6 bases). There are 13 residues in the CDR3. Between the trimmed V and J ends, which lost 6 bases and 5 bases, there was a span of 11 bases. CDR1 is SGHNT and CDR2 is YENEEA in the germline V gene. CDR3 region: CASRGAANNEQFF. As DNA, the CDR3 is TGTGCCAGCAGGGGGGCAGCCAACAATGAGCAGTTCTTC. Using reference TRBV11-3 and TRBJ2-1 for the parts outside the CDR3, the full variable domain is EAGVVQSPRYKIIEKKQPVAFWCNPISGHNTLYWYLQNLGQGPELLIRYENEEAVDDSQLPKDRFSAERLKGVDSTLKIQPAELGDSAVYLCASRGAANNEQFFGPGTRLTVL.